This T cell receptor (beta chain) came from a study of CD8 T cells in Susac syndrome. Study-level points and caveats: The number of individuals included in the study's TCR sequencing and HLA analysis was acknowledged as relatively small.

This CDR3 is built from 15 residues. With 0 bases removed from V and 4 bases from J, the gap between germline ends came to 13 bases. The V gene's germline CDR1 is SGHRS and CDR2 YFSETQ. RNA amounts of about 0.45 to 1 ug underwent reverse transcription with random hexamers. The authors amplified TCR beta CDR3 across 54 Vbeta and 13 Jbeta using immunoSEQ multiplex PCR. TCRdb independently ran MiXCR on the immunoSEQ multiplex PCR reads; one entry per CDR3 protein. There are more than 250,000 distinct CDR3 sequences in the sample; about 91% occur only once, and approximately 0.065% lies in the top ten. Control patients had untreated stable or active relapsing-remitting multiple sclerosis by revised McDonald criteria. FACS was used to enrich TEMRA cells, whereas the CD8+ and CD4+ T cells were obtained by negative isolation. In regard to this clonotype: Its specificity is not known.

The sequence was collected from a human donor with multiple sclerosis. The gene calls are TRBV5-1 and TRBJ1-1, with a weak D call TRBD1 (5 bases). Input material: CD4+ T cells from PBMCs. CDR3 sequence (DNA): TGCGCCAGCAGCTTGGGGGGCTCAAGCGCCACTGAAGCTTTCTTT. Translated: CASSLGGSSATEAFF.